The entry below gives a single T cell receptor (beta chain) sequence along with its context. The trim removed 0 bases at V and 8 bases at J, leaving 5 bases unmatched. The CDR3 totals 14 residues. The germline V gene has CDR1 SGHNT and CDR2 YYREEE (reference sequence). The data derive from a study of blood T cell repertoires in COVID-19. Turning to the study itself: The United States, Italy and Spain supplied acute and convalescent COVID-19 samples. T cells, B-cell-depleted T cells, or PBMCs provided the cDNA or gDNA that served as material.

As handled by the study authors: Amplifying reference gene primers gave estimates of nucleated cell counts. Data came from immunoSEQ multiplex PCR; TCRdb stores just in-frame clones and leaves some out. V and J calls plus clone size are reproduced from that table; the DNA served to infer D and trimming. The sample lists 310,000 or so clones; around 80% were seen once. The clonotype originates from a woman aged 45-65 years with acute or convalescent COVID-19. Material for sequencing was peripheral blood. V is TRBV5-4 and J is TRBJ1-3; 7 bases line up with TRBD1. CDR3 loop: CASSLGQGVDTIYF. The CDR3 nucleotides are TGTGCCAGCAGCTTGGGACAGGGAGTGGACACCATATATTTT.